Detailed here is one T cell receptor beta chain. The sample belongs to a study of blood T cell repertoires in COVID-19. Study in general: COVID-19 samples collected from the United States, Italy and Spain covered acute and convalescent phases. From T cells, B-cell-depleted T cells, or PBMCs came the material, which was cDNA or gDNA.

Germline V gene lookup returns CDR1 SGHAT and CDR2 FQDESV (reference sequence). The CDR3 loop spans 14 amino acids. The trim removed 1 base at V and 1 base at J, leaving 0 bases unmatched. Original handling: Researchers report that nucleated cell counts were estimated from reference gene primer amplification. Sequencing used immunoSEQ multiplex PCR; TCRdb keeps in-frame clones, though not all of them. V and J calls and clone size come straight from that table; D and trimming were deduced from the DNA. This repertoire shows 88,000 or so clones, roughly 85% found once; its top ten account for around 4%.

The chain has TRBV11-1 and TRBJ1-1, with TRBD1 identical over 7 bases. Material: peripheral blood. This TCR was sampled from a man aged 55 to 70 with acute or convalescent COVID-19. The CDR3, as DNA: TGTGCCAGCAGCTTAGGACAGGGGAACACTGAAGCTTTCTTT. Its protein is CASSLGQGNTEAFF.